This TCR beta chain stems from a study of CD8 T cells in ankylosing spondylitis. Study observations and caveats: Typical of ankylosing spondylitis blood, it appeared, was a TCR beta motif of fewer than 10 highly homologous variants.

The germline V gene has CDR1 SGHRS and CDR2 YFSETQ. CDR3 length equals 13 residues. Trimming cost V 4 bases and J 5 bases, with 12 bases left between them. TCRdb ran MiXCR on the 5' RACE reads and lists one entry per CDR3 protein. This table has 150,000 or so distinct CDR3 sequences, about 32% appearing once. A few counts support this clonotype. As yet, its antigen is unknown. Sequenced material: synovial fluid, either unsorted or a sorted T cell fraction (not recorded which). This chain joins TRBV5-1 and TRBJ2-5; D is ambiguous. This sequence was found in a male donor with ankylosing spondylitis. CDR3 residues: CASSRRTMETQYF. CDR3 sequence (DNA): TGCGCCAGCAGCAGGCGGACGATGGAGACCCAGTACTTC.